Below are 30 T cell receptor beta chains sequenced from a single sample in a study of blood T cell repertoires in COVID-19. Here immunoSEQ multiplex PCR was the method, and the copy in TCRdb shows in-frame clones only, minus some. Among fewer than 250,000 clones listed, approximately 80% were seen once. The sequencing sample was made of peripheral blood. These receptors were taken from a woman over 75 with acute or convalescent COVID-19.

J is TRBJ1-2 and V is TRBV27; tentatively, D is TRBD1 (5 bases). Trimming took off 6 bases at V and 8 bases at J, with 16 bases between the two ends. The CDR3 is made up of 13 amino acids. In germline, CDR1 is MNHEY, CDR2 SMNVEV (reference sequence). Here the CDR3 DNA reads TGTGCCAGCAGGCCCGCCGGGGGAGGGGGCTACACCTTC. Encoded protein: CASRPAGGGGYTF.

This clone was detected once. CDR3 region: CASRLVRQGALEAFF. The CDR3 DNA reads as TGTGCAAGTCGCTTAGTGAGACAGGGGGCACTCGAAGCTTTCTTT. The chain links TRBV12-2 to TRBJ1-1; the table calls TRBD1, which could not be checked here. TRBV12-2 is given as a pseudogene. This CDR3 is built from 15 residues.

This clone was seen a few times. The rearrangement joins TRBV5-1 to TRBJ1-1, with TRBD1 matching 8 bases. The CDR3 is made up of 16 amino acids. V dropped 0 bases and J dropped 3; count of bases not matched to a gene: 7. Germline V gene data show CDR1 as SGHRS and CDR2 as YFSETQ. CDR3 protein: CASSLGDRLGDTEAFF. The CDR3 nucleotides read TGCGCCAGCAGCTTGGGGGACAGGCTAGGGGACACTGAAGCTTTCTTT.

The rearrangement joins TRBV19 to TRBJ1-3, with D maybe TRBD1 (6 bases). V was cut by 6 bases and J by 1 base, with 10 bases left in between. This CDR3 contains 14 residues. Germline CDR1 reads LNHDA; CDR2 reads SQIVND (reference sequence). The CDR3 DNA reads TGTGCCAGTAGCGACACAGGGTCTGGAAACACCATATATTTT. Protein: CASSDTGSGNTIYF. Full variable domain (missing parts from reference TRBV19 and TRBJ1-3): DGGITQSPKYLFRKEGQNVTLSCEQNLNHDAMYWYRQDPGQGLRLIYYSQIVNDFQKGDIAEGYSVSREKKESFPLTVTSAQKNPTAFYLCASSDTGSGNTIYFGEGSWLTVV.

Comment on this clone: This sample also contains other DNA sequences that code for the same CDR3. The chain uses TRBV4-3 and TRBJ1-6; 7 nucleotides match TRBD1. Germline values: CDR1 LGHNA, CDR2 YSLEER. This CDR3 has 14 amino acids. V lost 0 bases, J lost 7 bases, and 0 bases stayed unmatched. CDR3 nucleotides: TGCGCCAGCAGCCAAGACAGGGGGAATTCACCCCTCCACTTT. Its protein product is CASSQDRGNSPLHF.

The chain uses TRBV19 and TRBJ1-6, with 10 bases fitting TRBD1. Germline CDR1 and CDR2: LNHDA and SQIVND (reference sequence). The CDR3 spans 17 residues. Trimming took 4 bases from V and 3 from J; bases not matched to a gene: 6. CDR3 sequence: CASSTGDRGFYNSPLHF. Here the CDR3 DNA reads TGTGCCAGTAGTACGGGGGACAGGGGATTCTATAATTCACCCCTCCACTTT.

The chain employs TRBV5-6 and TRBJ2-5; unclear D gene. Germline loops: CDR1 SGHDT, CDR2 YYEEEE. V was cut by 7 bases and J by 1 base, with 14 bases left in between. The CDR3 loop spans 14 amino acids. The CDR3 here is CASSNGRFQETQYF. The CDR3 DNA sequence: TGTGCCAGCTCCAACGGTCGGTTCCAAGAGACCCAGTACTTC. Full variable domain (remainder filled in from reference TRBV5-6 and TRBJ2-5): DAGVTQSPTHLIKTRGQQVTLRCSPKSGHDTVSWYQQALGQGPQFIFQYYEEEERQRGNFPDRFSGHQFPNYSSELNVNALLLGDSALYLCASSNGRFQETQYFGPGTRLLVL.

In this sample, this clone turned up a few times. The chain recombines TRBV10-3 with TRBJ1-5; 7 positions agree with TRBD1. This CDR3 has 14 amino acids. J was trimmed by 5 bases and V by 6 bases; bases with no gene match: 7. Per the germline V gene, CDR1 is ENHRY and CDR2 is SYGVKD. The CDR3: CAIRATGMDQPQHF. The CDR3 DNA reads as TGTGCCATCAGAGCGACAGGGATGGATCAGCCCCAGCATTTT.

The J gene is TRBJ1-3, the V gene TRBV11-3; 9 bases line up with TRBD1. The CDR3 spans 15 residues. J lost 0 bases, V lost 6 bases, and 3 bases had no gene match. CDR1 is SGHNT, CDR2 YENEEA, per germline. This chain's CDR3 is CASSSTGGSGNTIYF. In DNA form, the CDR3 reads TGTGCCAGCAGTTCGACAGGGGGCTCTGGAAACACCATATATTTT.

This clone was detected a few times. The genes are TRBV7-9 and TRBJ1-2; tentative D call: TRBD1 (5 bases). The germline CDR1 and CDR2 sequences are SEHNR and FQNEAQ (reference sequence). This CDR3 spans 14 amino acids. Trimming removed 4 bases at V and 8 bases at J, with 17 bases between. CDR3 protein: CASSSRGSPGGYTF. CDR3 bases: TGTGCCAGCAGCTCTAGGGGTTCGCCTGGCGGCTACACCTTC.

The chain recombines TRBV10-3 with TRBJ2-5, with TRBD2 matching over 14 bases. The J segment lost 5 bases and the V segment lost 8 bases, leaving 7 bases of the junction unmatched. CDR3 length: 15 residues. CDR1 ENHRY and CDR2 SYGVKD come from the germline V gene. Here the CDR3 DNA reads TGTGCCATCGGCGGGACTAGCGGGAGTTCGGAGACCCAGTACTTC. This translates into CAIGGTSGSSETQYF.

The J gene is TRBJ2-7, the V gene TRBV6-1, with TRBD1 matching over 8 bases. Germline V gene data show CDR1 as MNHNS and CDR2 as SASEGT. This CDR3 region has 14 residues. V was pared by 0 bases and J by 11 bases, with 9 bases of the junction left unmatched. CDR3: CASSEAGQGVMEYF. CDR3 DNA sequence: TGTGCCAGCAGTGAAGCTGGACAGGGAGTTATGGAGTACTTC.

This clone was observed a handful of times. This chain connects TRBV6-5 to TRBJ1-2; 7 bases match TRBD1. The CDR3 consists of 14 residues. V gave up 6 bases and J gave up 4 bases; unmatched junction bases: 8. Per germline, CDR1 MNHEY and CDR2 SVGAGI. CDR3 sequence (DNA): TGTGCCAGCAGCAACAGGGGTCTCTCCTATGGCTACACCTTC. This sequence encodes CASSNRGLSYGYTF.

This clone was counted only a few times. V gene TRBV28 combines with J gene TRBJ2-2; 7 positions agree with TRBD2. The V and J ends lost 4 bases and 5 bases, in that order; junction bases with no gene match: 10. The CDR3 covers 16 residues. CDR1 is MDHEN and CDR2 is SYDVKM in the germline V gene. The CDR3 region has the DNA TGTGCCAGCAGTTACCCAAGACTAGCTCAAACCGGGGAGCTGTTTTTT. This encodes CASSYPRLAQTGELFF.

V and J are TRBV19 and TRBJ2-7; TRBD1 aligns across 10 bases. The CDR3 runs 14 residues. From germline, CDR1 is LNHDA and CDR2 SQIVND (reference sequence). J lost 10 bases, V lost 4 bases, and 10 bases had no gene match. The CDR3 DNA reads as TGTGCCAGTAGTAGCTGGGGACAGGGGTCACTCCAGTACTTC. Translated, it gives CASSSWGQGSLQYF.

The chain carries TRBV5-1 and TRBJ2-7; TRBD2 matches 7 bases. This CDR3 has 16 amino acids. Looked up from germline, CDR1 is SGHRS and CDR2 is YFSETQ. Losses at the gene ends were 5 bases for V and 1 base for J; bases not matched to a gene: 12. CDR3 in amino acids: CASRNGGDALSYEQYF. Here the CDR3 DNA reads TGCGCCAGCAGAAATGGGGGGGACGCCCTATCCTACGAGCAGTACTTC.

The chain couples TRBV20-1 to TRBJ1-2; 9 nucleotides agree with TRBD1. The CDR3 runs 11 residues. Germline CDR1 DFQATT, CDR2 SNEGSKA (reference sequence). The V and J ends lost 1 base and 14 bases, in that order; junction bases with no gene match: 5. This CDR3 is CSARVTGGETF. The CDR3 DNA follows: TGCAGTGCTAGAGTTACAGGGGGCGAGACCTTC.

This chain links TRBV25-1 with TRBJ2-7, with D perhaps matching TRBD1 (5 bases). CDR3 length equals 14 residues. CDR1 is MGHDK, CDR2 SYGVNS, per germline. Between the trimmed V and J ends, which lost 1 base and 3 bases, there was a span of 10 bases. The CDR3 here is CASSEFDRIYEQYF. CDR3 sequence (DNA): TGTGCCAGCAGTGAATTTGACAGAATCTACGAGCAGTACTTC.

Note on this clone: Sequence at one end of the junction differs from germline and may be a read error. The J gene is TRBJ2-3, the V gene TRBV7-2, with TRBD2 matching 7 bases. This CDR3 spans 12 amino acids. Looked up from germline, CDR1 is SGHTA and CDR2 is FQGNSA. DNA for the CDR3: TGTGCCAGCAGCTTAGCGGCCCGCCTAGCGGATTTT. As protein: CASSLAARLADF.

J is TRBJ1-1 and V is TRBV7-8, with 8 bases that match TRBD1. The V and J ends lost 4 bases and 0 bases, in that order; junction bases with no gene match: 10. Germline loops: CDR1 SGHVS, CDR2 FQNEAQ. This CDR3 has 17 amino acids. DNA for the CDR3: TGTGCCAGCAGCTCCGGACAGGGAGGGATGATGAACACTGAAGCTTTCTTT. Protein product: CASSSGQGGMMNTEAFF.

V and J are TRBV5-1 and TRBJ2-5; 9 nucleotides match TRBD2. Germline V lookup: CDR1 SGHRS, CDR2 YFSETQ. V lost 0 bases to trimming and J lost 2 bases; unmatched junction nucleotides: 11. This CDR3 has 18 residues. The CDR3 region has the DNA TGCGCCAGCAGCTTGGCGGCTAGCGGGGTCCAGGGGCAAGAGACCCAGTACTTC. Amino acids: CASSLAASGVQGQETQYF.

This sequence joins TRBV12-3 or TRBV12-4 and TRBJ2-1; the match to TRBD2 covers 7 bases. The V segment lost 3 bases and the J segment 10 bases; nucleotides outside the gene matches: 3. This CDR3 has 12 residues. Here the CDR3 reads CASSFLGGEQFF. CDR3 sequence (DNA): TGTGCCAGCAGTTTTTTGGGGGGGGAGCAGTTCTTC.

This clone was picked up a small number of times. V is TRBV7-9 and J is TRBJ2-2; 9 positions match TRBD1. CDR3 length: 15 residues. Germline V gene lookup returns CDR1 SEHNR and CDR2 FQNEAQ (reference sequence). Trimming took 3 bases from V and 5 from J; bases not matched to a gene: 4. Here the CDR3 reads CASSFVGTGTGELFF. The CDR3 nucleotides are TGTGCCAGCAGCTTCGTGGGGACAGGGACCGGGGAGCTGTTTTTT.

The chain's CDR3 is CASSEQGYGELFF. For the CDR3, the DNA is TGTGCCAGCAGCGAACAGGGATACGGGGAGCTGTTTTTT. This sequence joins TRBV9 and TRBJ2-2; a weak D match, TRBD1 (6 bases). V lost 3 bases and J lost 7, with 10 bases in between. The CDR3 totals 13 residues. Germline assignment: CDR1 SGDLS and CDR2 YYNGEE.

V and J are TRBV5-1 and TRBJ1-2, with D unresolved. The germline gives CDR1 SGHRS, CDR2 YFSETQ. The CDR3 loop spans 14 amino acids. Trimming removed 2 bases at V and 5 bases at J, with 13 bases between. CDR3 region: CASSLLDNDYGYTF. The CDR3 nucleotides read TGCGCCAGCAGCTTACTTGACAACGATTATGGCTACACCTTC.

The V call is TRBV19, the J call TRBJ1-5; 11 bases fit TRBD1. V was clipped by 6 bases and J by 2 bases; unmatched bases: 6. From germline, CDR1 is LNHDA and CDR2 SQIVND (reference sequence). This CDR3 has 16 amino acids. The CDR3 here is CASRDRGQRGNQPQHF. The CDR3 DNA reads as TGTGCCAGTAGGGACAGGGGGCAGCGGGGCAATCAGCCCCAGCATTTT.

The chain carries TRBV2 and TRBJ1-5; weak D call: TRBD1 (6 bases). The CDR3 runs to 14 residues. Trimming took off 1 base at V and 7 bases at J, with 11 bases between the two ends. The germline V gene has CDR1 SNHLY and CDR2 FYNNEI. CDR3 nucleotide sequence: TGTGCCAGCAGTGAAGGGGCAGGGGTGCAGCCCCAGCATTTT. It codes for CASSEGAGVQPQHF.

The chain joins TRBV27 to TRBJ2-7; TRBD1 aligns across 7 bases. This CDR3 comprises 15 residues. Germline-derived CDR1 and CDR2 are MNHEY and SMNVEV (reference sequence). V was clipped by 6 bases and J by 4 bases; unmatched bases: 12. The chain's CDR3 is CASRSTPGQRYEQYF. In nucleotides, the CDR3 is TGTGCCAGCAGATCGACTCCGGGACAGAGATACGAGCAGTACTTC.

This chain connects TRBV24-1 to TRBJ2-3, with 9 bases fitting TRBD1. CDR1 and CDR2 (germline): KGHDR, SFDVKD. V shed 10 bases, J shed 4 bases, and the junction held 8 bases outside the gene matches. This CDR3 spans 14 amino acids. In DNA, the CDR3 is TGTGCCACAGGGACAGGGAGGTGGCCAGATACGCAGTATTTT. Translating gives CATGTGRWPDTQYF.

The CDR3 is CASSLTSGGAYEQYF. CDR3 DNA: TGCGCCAGCAGCTTAACTAGCGGGGGGGCGTACGAGCAGTACTTC. This chain uses TRBV4-3 with TRBJ2-7; 13 nucleotides line up with TRBD2. After removal of 5 bases from V and 4 bases from J, the junction contained 5 bases not matched to a gene. The CDR3 has 15 residues. Germline V gene data show CDR1 as LGHNA and CDR2 as YSLEER.